The 11 T cell receptor beta chains below were found in one sample sequenced in a study of cytomegalovirus exposure and HLA in healthy donors. PCR amplification relied on 60 Vbeta primers (plus 13 Jbeta primers). Method: immunoSEQ multiplex PCR; TCRdb's copy keeps in-frame clones and lacks some. The sample carries roughly 140,000 clones, 50% to 75% recorded once. Sequences were obtained from PBMCs. All receptors come from a woman in her 30s in good health and CMV-seropositive.

The CDR3 spells CASSSWRVKNNEQFF. CDR3 DNA: TGTGCCAGCAGTTCTTGGCGGGTTAAAAACAATGAGCAGTTCTTC. This chain joins TRBV6-5 and TRBJ2-1, with D perhaps TRBD2 (5 bases). This CDR3 comprises 15 residues. CDR1 is MNHEY, CDR2 SVGAGI, per germline. The V and J ends lost 4 bases and 5 bases respectively, with 15 bases between them.

The chain links TRBV6-5 to TRBJ1-2; TRBD1 matches at 11 bases. With 6 bases clipped from V and 5 bases from J, the junction kept 2 bases outside the gene matches. CDR3 length: 13 residues. CDR1 MNHEY and CDR2 SVGAGI come from the germline V gene. CDR3 nucleotides: TGTGCCAGCAGCCGGGACAGGGGGTATGGCTACACCTTC. It translates to CASSRDRGYGYTF.

This rearrangement joins TRBV7-9 to TRBJ1-3, with D tentatively TRBD1 (6 bases). The CDR3 loop spans 14 amino acids. Germline values: CDR1 SEHNR, CDR2 FQNEAQ (reference sequence). V lost 5 bases to trimming and J lost 7 bases, with 15 bases between them. The CDR3 spells CASSGRAGDNTIYF. CDR3 nucleotides: TGTGCCAGCAGCGGCAGGGCAGGGGACAACACCATATATTTT.

This clone was found once. The chain uses TRBV11-2 and TRBJ2-2; 8 nucleotides align to TRBD1. This CDR3 contains 17 residues. V shed 4 bases, J shed 4 bases, and the junction held 11 bases outside the gene matches. In germline, CDR1 is SGHAT, CDR2 FQNNGV. The chain's CDR3 is CASSWALTGDSTGELFF. The CDR3 DNA follows: TGTGCCAGCAGCTGGGCCTTGACAGGGGATAGCACCGGGGAGCTGTTTTTT. The entire variable domain, with the rest obtained from reference TRBV11-2 and TRBJ2-2, is as follows: EAGVAQSPRYKIIEKRQSVAFWCNPISGHATLYWYQQILGQGPKLLIQFQNNGVVDDSQLPKDRFSAERLKGVDSTLKIQPAKLEDSAVYLCASSWALTGDSTGELFFGEGSRLTVL.

This clone came up a few times. The chain joins TRBV7-6 to TRBJ2-6; a weak D match, TRBD1 (6 bases). The germline CDR1 and CDR2 sequences are SGHVS and FNYEAQ. CDR3 length: 15 amino acids. V dropped 4 bases and J dropped 3 bases, with 10 bases sitting between them. The CDR3, as DNA: TGTGCCAGCAGCTCCTACAGGGTTGGGGCCAACGTCCTGACTTTC. It translates to CASSSYRVGANVLTF.

The V call is TRBV28, the J call TRBJ1-2, with D possibly matching TRBD1 (5 bases). CDR1 is MDHEN, CDR2 SYDVKM, per germline. CDR3 size: 16 residues. V gave up 3 bases and J gave up 5 bases, with 19 bases separating them. The CDR3 spells CASSFPPWAGRYGYTF. The CDR3 DNA is TGTGCCAGCAGTTTCCCTCCGTGGGCAGGGCGTTATGGCTACACCTTC.

The chain carries TRBV7-6 and TRBJ2-7, with 13 bases that match TRBD2. V shed 5 bases and J 4 bases; nucleotides not matched to a gene: 8. The V gene's germline CDR1 is SGHVS and CDR2 FNYEAQ. The CDR3 runs to 16 residues. Written as DNA, the CDR3 is TGTGCCAGCAGCCCCGGACTAGCGGGAGTTGGGTACGAGCAGTACTTC. The encoded protein is CASSPGLAGVGYEQYF.

The chain employs TRBV7-6 and TRBJ2-2; D might be TRBD1 (6 bases). Germline V CDR1 and CDR2: SGHVS, FNYEAQ. Trimming pared 5 bases from V and 3 bases from J, leaving 16 bases between. CDR3 size: 16 residues. CDR3 coding DNA: TGTGCCAGCAGCCGACAGGCAACCCGAGACACCGGGGAGCTGTTTTTT. Translating it yields CASSRQATRDTGELFF.

This clone has only one observation. The chain joins TRBV9 to TRBJ1-3; TRBD1 is a possible D gene (6 bases). Per germline, CDR1 SGDLS and CDR2 YYNGEE. The CDR3 has 16 amino acids. V lost 0 bases to trimming and J lost 8 bases, with 18 bases between them. CDR3 in DNA: TGTGCCAGCAGCGTAGGGGGACGGGGGGCGTTAGACACCATATATTTT. It is translated as CASSVGGRGALDTIYF.

The chain recombines TRBV11-2 with TRBJ2-5; TRBD1 agrees at 11 bases. J gave up 4 bases and V 5 bases, and 9 bases lay outside the gene matches. Per the germline V gene, CDR1 is SGHAT and CDR2 is FQNNGV. This CDR3 has 16 amino acids. CDR3: CASSINTGTGGETQYF. The CDR3 nucleotides are TGTGCCAGCAGCATAAACACCGGGACAGGGGGAGAGACCCAGTACTTC. The whole variable domain, filled in from reference TRBV11-2 and TRBJ2-5, reads EAGVAQSPRYKIIEKRQSVAFWCNPISGHATLYWYQQILGQGPKLLIQFQNNGVVDDSQLPKDRFSAERLKGVDSTLKIQPAKLEDSAVYLCASSINTGTGGETQYFGPGTRLLVL.

This chain links TRBV6-6 with TRBJ2-1; 8 bases are a match to TRBD1. The CDR3 covers 12 residues. Trimming took 6 bases from V and 9 from J; bases not matched to a gene: 4. CDR1 MNHNY and CDR2 SVGAGI come from the germline V gene (reference sequence). The chain's CDR3 is CASRDGTGEQFF. The CDR3, as DNA: TGTGCCAGCAGAGACGGGACAGGTGAGCAGTTCTTC.